This T cell receptor (beta chain) derives from a study of blood T cells in healthy people across ages. The V end was cut by 5 bases, the J end by 10 bases, with 18 bases between. CDR1 and CDR2 from the germline V gene are MNHEY and SMNVEV (reference sequence). The CDR3 is made up of 13 amino acids. The use of a sample-barcoded 5' primer and a J-beta primer mix characterized a second PCR of about 7 to 12 cycles. TCRdb reanalysed the 5' RACE reads using MiXCR and keeps one entry per CDR3 protein. The sample yields 850,000 or so distinct CDR3 sequences, about 28% seen once. Every donor provided approximately 9.2 milliliters of peripheral blood.

Sequenced sample: blood. The receptor was isolated from an elderly woman in good health. The chain combines TRBV27 with TRBJ2-7, with D perhaps TRBD1 (5 bases). In DNA form, the CDR3 reads TGTGCCAGCAGTCCTAGGGTCTTTGGGGCCCAGTACTTC. Residues: CASSPRVFGAQYF.